Described below is a single TCR beta chain sequence and its context. Its antigen remains unidentified. This entry belongs to a study of shared clonotypes between healthy human individuals. The sorted-subset replicate PCRs were given 150 to 200 ng DNA, which is some 29,000 T cell genomes. TCRdb's copy holds only in-frame clones and misses some; the assay was immunoSEQ multiplex PCR. The sample shows 600,000 to 750,000 clones, around 70% of them seen only once. The CDR3 covers 15 residues. With 2 bases removed from V and 6 bases from J, the gap between germline ends came to 14 bases. Germline CDR1 is MNHEY and CDR2 is SVGAGI. Adult donors, all healthy and HIV-negative, had no recent acute infections or vaccinations. Regarding the study as a whole: Generally, estimated richness proved larger in naive subsets than it did in memory subsets.

The source material was memory CD4+ T cells sorted from blood. Subset given: CD45RA-negative fraction. The origin of this receptor is a woman aged 30 to 39 in good health. V gene TRBV6-5 combines with J gene TRBJ1-5; the D gene is possibly TRBD1 (6 bases). CDR3 coding DNA: TGTGCCAGCAGTTACGCCAGGGGTCAGGGTCAGCCCCAGCATTTT. Translation: CASSYARGQGQPQHF.